The 13 T cell receptor beta chains below come from one sample, sequenced in a study of CD8 T cells in ankylosing spondylitis. General observations from the study: Seemingly distinctive of ankylosing spondylitis blood was a TCR beta motif formed by eight highly homologous variants.

TCRdb itself ran the 5' RACE reads through MiXCR, one entry per CDR3 protein. Of a few hundred thousand distinct CDR3 sequences listed, 7.5% to 9% are singletons. Antigens of these TCRs are unknown. Sequenced input: blood, either unsorted or a sorted T cell fraction (not recorded which). Receptors originate from a male donor with ankylosing spondylitis.

This clonotype was counted only a few times. The chain has TRBV20-1 and TRBJ2-3, with 9 bases lining up with TRBD2. The V and J ends lost 4 bases and 2 bases, in that order; junction bases with no gene match: 4. The CDR3 length is 14 residues. Germline V gene lookup returns CDR1 DFQATT and CDR2 SNEGSKA (reference sequence). Written as DNA, the CDR3 is TGCAGTGCTAAGAAGCGGGAGGTCACAGATACGCAGTATTTT. It is translated as CSAKKREVTDTQYF.

This clonotype was counted at least ten times. CDR3 sequence (DNA): TGTGCCAGCAGCCCAGGACAGGGGACCAACTATGGCTACACCTTC. It codes for CASSPGQGTNYGYTF. V and J are TRBV3-1 and TRBJ1-2, with 9 nucleotides matching TRBD1. V was pared by 4 bases and J by 2 bases, with 5 bases of the junction left unmatched. The germline V gene encodes CDR1 LGHDT and CDR2 YNNKEL (reference sequence). The length of the CDR3 is 15 residues.

This clonotype was observed a few times. V is TRBV5-1 and J is TRBJ2-7; D is ambiguous. The CDR3 has 14 amino acids. V lost 0 bases and J lost 2, with 9 bases in between. Germline values: CDR1 SGHRS, CDR2 YFSETQ. The CDR3 bases are TGCGCCAGCAGCTTGGGCCTAACCACCTACGAGCAGTACTTC. As protein: CASSLGLTTYEQYF.

The chain has TRBV6-1 and TRBJ2-2; D is perhaps TRBD2 (6 bases). Trimming removed 6 bases at V and 5 bases at J, with 16 bases between. Germline CDR1 and CDR2: MNHNS and SASEGT. This CDR3 is built from 15 residues. The CDR3 loop reads CASSRTGVWTGELFF. The CDR3 region has the DNA TGTGCCAGCAGCCGCACGGGAGTTTGGACCGGGGAGCTGTTTTTT.

At least ten counts were recorded for this clonotype. This chain joins TRBV27 and TRBJ2-3; weak D call: TRBD2 (6 bases). V lost 7 bases to trimming and J lost 2 bases, with 13 bases between them. This CDR3 is 14 amino acids long. CDR1 and CDR2 (germline): MNHEY, SMNVEV (reference sequence). DNA for the CDR3: TGTGCCAGCAACAGCGCGGGGAACACAGATACGCAGTATTTT. It is translated as CASNSAGNTDTQYF.

There are a few counts of this clonotype. The J gene is TRBJ1-6, the V gene TRBV5-1, with 8 bases that match TRBD1. The germline V gene has CDR1 SGHRS and CDR2 YFSETQ. J gave up 7 bases and V 4 bases, and 4 bases lay outside the gene matches. The CDR3 loop spans 14 amino acids. The chain's CDR3 is CASSRTGRNSPLHF. The CDR3 region has the DNA TGCGCCAGCAGCCGGACAGGGCGGAATTCACCCCTCCACTTT.

This chain connects TRBV5-1 to TRBJ2-7, with 7 bases lining up with TRBD1. This CDR3 contains 14 residues. The ends lost 0 bases at V and 4 bases at J; junction bases unmatched: 4. Germline CDR1 reads SGHRS; CDR2 reads YFSETQ. The CDR3 DNA reads as TGCGCCAGCAGCTTGGGGGGACAGAATTACGAGCAGTACTTC. Translating gives CASSLGGQNYEQYF.

The CDR3 DNA follows: TGTGCCAGCTCACCAGGGACAGGGGCTTACCAAGAGACCCAGTACTTC. Its protein product is CASSPGTGAYQETQYF. V is TRBV18 and J is TRBJ2-5; 10 bases align to TRBD1. Germline CDR1 is KGHSH and CDR2 is LQKENI. The CDR3 has 16 residues. With V trimmed by 2 bases and J by 0 bases, 3 bases remained unmatched.

The table lists this clonotype with a few counts. This sequence joins TRBV3-1 and TRBJ2-5, with D possibly matching TRBD1 (5 bases). This CDR3 has 13 amino acids. The V and J ends lost 5 bases and 2 bases respectively, with 9 bases between them. From germline, CDR1 is LGHDT and CDR2 YNNKEL (reference sequence). The CDR3 nucleotides read TGTGCCAGCAGCGCGACAGTACAAGAGACCCAGTACTTC. Translating it yields CASSATVQETQYF.

The chain employs TRBV2 and TRBJ2-1, with 7 bases lining up with TRBD2. Germline values: CDR1 SNHLY, CDR2 FYNNEI. This CDR3 has 14 residues. The junction had 9 bases not matched to a gene; V was cut back by 7 bases and J by 6 bases. In DNA, the CDR3 is TGTGCCAGCATGCCTATAGGGAGGGGCAATGAGCAGTTCTTC. This sequence encodes CASMPIGRGNEQFF.

The gene calls are TRBV25-1 and TRBJ2-5; 9 nucleotides agree with TRBD1. This CDR3 has 15 amino acids. In germline, CDR1 is MGHDK, CDR2 SYGVNS. Trimming took 5 bases from V and 9 from J; bases not matched to a gene: 13. CDR3 amino acids: CASSLEGQGREAQYF. For the CDR3, the DNA is TGTGCCAGCAGTCTGGAGGGACAGGGCCGGGAGGCCCAGTACTTC.

This clonotype was recorded at least ten times. The V and J genes are TRBV18 and TRBJ2-7; 8 bases agree with TRBD1. J lost 2 bases, V lost 6 bases, and 6 bases had no gene match. The CDR3 has 14 residues. From germline, CDR1 is KGHSH and CDR2 LQKENI. The CDR3 spells CASSADREPYEQYF. CDR3 sequence (DNA): TGTGCCAGCTCCGCGGACAGGGAACCCTACGAGCAGTACTTC.

This clonotype has at least ten counts. The chain employs TRBV18 and TRBJ2-1; D gene ambiguous. Trimming pared 3 bases from V and 5 bases from J, leaving 11 bases between. The germline V gene has CDR1 KGHSH and CDR2 LQKENI. This CDR3 has 14 amino acids. For the CDR3, the DNA is TGTGCCAGCTCACCGAATTACGTCGACAATGAGCAGTTCTTC. Residues: CASSPNYVDNEQFF.